This T cell receptor (beta chain) was recovered during a study of T cells in Graves' hyperthyroidism and ophthalmopathy. Turning to the study itself: Sampling of peripheral blood happened at initial diagnosis, prior to any treatment.

TCR beta CDR3 sequences were amplified from RNA transcripts. The HTBI primer set was used in a first-round RT-PCR of the TCR CDR3. TCRdb ran MiXCR on the multiplex PCR reads and lists one entry per CDR3 protein. The sample records roughly 650,000 distinct CDR3 sequences, about a sixth being singletons. With V trimmed by 9 bases and J by 3 bases, 15 bases remained unmatched. The CDR3 spans 17 residues. CDR1 and CDR2 (germline): SEHNR, FQNEAQ (reference sequence). The receptor's source is a woman aged 40 to 55 with Graves' ophthalmopathy. The chain recombines TRBV7-9 with TRBJ2-2, with 8 bases fitting TRBD1. Sequencing input: blood. The CDR3 sequence is CASQVPQGASDTGELFF. The CDR3 DNA reads TGTGCCAGTCAAGTACCCCAGGGGGCTTCGGACACCGGGGAGCTGTTTTTT.